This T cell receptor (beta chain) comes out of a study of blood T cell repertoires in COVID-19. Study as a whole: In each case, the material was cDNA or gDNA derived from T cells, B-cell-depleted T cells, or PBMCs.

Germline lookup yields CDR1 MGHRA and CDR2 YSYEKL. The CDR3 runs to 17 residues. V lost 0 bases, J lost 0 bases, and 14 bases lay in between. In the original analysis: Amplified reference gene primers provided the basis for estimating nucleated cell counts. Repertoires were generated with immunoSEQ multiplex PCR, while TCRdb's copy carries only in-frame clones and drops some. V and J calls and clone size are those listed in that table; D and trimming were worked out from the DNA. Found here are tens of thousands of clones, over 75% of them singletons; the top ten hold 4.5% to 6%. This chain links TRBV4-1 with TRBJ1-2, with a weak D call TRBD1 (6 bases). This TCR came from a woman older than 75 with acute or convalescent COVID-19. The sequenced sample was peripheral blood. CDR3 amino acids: CASSQDDGTPANYGYTF. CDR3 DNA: TGCGCCAGCAGCCAAGATGACGGGACACCTGCTAACTATGGCTACACCTTC.